These 18 T cell receptor beta chains were all obtained from the same sample, sequenced in a study of cytomegalovirus exposure and HLA in healthy donors (dated by TCRdb to the late 2010s). Library preparation was by the immunoSEQ multiplex PCR assay. For the multiplex PCR, a mixture combining 60 forward primers for TCR Vbeta segments and 13 reverse primers for TCR Jbeta segments was used. Sourced from immuneACCESS, this table was stored by TCRdb with only in-frame sequences that have V and J called. A share of the clones is absent; for the studies checked, an unresolved V gene accounts for under half, and the remainder has no known explanation. The sample yields about 150,000 clones; around nine tenths were counted once. The ten most abundant clones make up 4% to 6.5% of the sample. Material: PBMCs. These receptors were collected from a young woman in good health and CMV-seronegative.

The chain recombines TRBV10-3 with TRBJ2-1; TRBD2 matches at 7 bases. The CDR3 has 15 amino acids. V lost 4 bases and J lost 1; bases outside the gene matches: 4. Germline CDR1 reads ENHRY; CDR2 reads SYGVKD. The CDR3 is CAISAGGRSYNEQFF. The CDR3 nucleotides read TGTGCCATCAGTGCCGGCGGGAGATCCTACAATGAGCAGTTCTTC.

The rearrangement links TRBV2 to TRBJ2-7; 8 bases map to TRBD1. The CDR3 is 13 residues long. Looked up from germline, CDR1 is SNHLY and CDR2 is FYNNEI. The V gene end was trimmed by 7 bases and the J gene end by 2 bases; junction bases not matched to a gene: 4. CDR3 protein: CASNSGGPYEQYF. CDR3 nucleotides: TGTGCCAGCAACTCAGGGGGCCCCTACGAGCAGTACTTC.

This clone was counted once. The gene calls are TRBV4-1 and TRBJ1-1; TRBD1 is a possible D gene (5 bases). Trimming took 2 bases from V and 1 from J, leaving 11 bases between them. This CDR3 contains 15 residues. Germline CDR1 reads MGHRA; CDR2 reads YSYEKL. The CDR3 loop is CASSQSLQENTEAFF. The CDR3 bases are TGCGCCAGCAGCCAATCTCTACAGGAGAACACTGAAGCTTTCTTT.

The chain links TRBV28 to TRBJ2-7; 7 nucleotides match TRBD1. The CDR3 extends over 18 amino acids. Per the germline V gene, CDR1 is MDHEN and CDR2 is SYDVKM. J gave up 2 bases and V 2 bases, and 15 bases lay outside the gene matches. This CDR3 is CASSLSGSVDRVTYEQYF. The CDR3 nucleotides read TGTGCCAGCAGTTTAAGTGGGTCCGTAGACAGGGTCACCTACGAGCAGTACTTC.

The rearrangement uses TRBV28 and TRBJ2-3, with D maybe TRBD1 (6 bases). Per the germline V gene, CDR1 is MDHEN and CDR2 is SYDVKM. The CDR3 extends over 15 amino acids. V dropped 5 bases and J dropped 6 bases, with 18 bases sitting between them. The CDR3 nucleotides are TGTGCCAGCAGTCCTACCGGGACATTTGTGGATACGCAGTATTTT. As protein: CASSPTGTFVDTQYF.

The rearrangement links TRBV5-6 to TRBJ2-5; TRBD2 agrees at 10 bases. The V gene's germline CDR1 is SGHDT and CDR2 YYEEEE. With 5 bases clipped from V and 4 bases from J, the junction kept 2 bases outside the gene matches. The CDR3 spans 13 residues. The CDR3 bases are TGTGCCAGCAGTTGGACTAGCGGAGAGACCCAGTACTTC. It encodes CASSWTSGETQYF. Supplemented by reference TRBV5-6 and TRBJ2-5, the full variable domain reads DAGVTQSPTHLIKTRGQQVTLRCSPKSGHDTVSWYQQALGQGPQFIFQYYEEEERQRGNFPDRFSGHQFPNYSSELNVNALLLGDSALYLCASSWTSGETQYFGPGTRLLVL.

V is TRBV6-6 and J is TRBJ2-1, with D perhaps TRBD1 (6 bases). Trimming left V 6 bases short and J 1 base short, with 13 bases between. The CDR3 is 15 residues long. Germline V gene data show CDR1 as MNHNY and CDR2 as SVGAGI (reference sequence). This chain's CDR3 is CASRGWTESYNEQFF. In nucleotides, the CDR3 is TGTGCCAGCAGGGGCTGGACAGAATCCTACAATGAGCAGTTCTTC.

This chain links TRBV4-3 with TRBJ2-7, with TRBD2 matching over 7 bases. V lost 1 base, J lost 2 bases, and 14 bases stayed unmatched. From germline, CDR1 is LGHNA and CDR2 YSLEER. The CDR3 runs to 18 residues. CDR3 sequence (DNA): TGCGCCAGCAGCCAAGTCATTGTGGCGGGAGATAACGCCTACGAGCAGTACTTC. This sequence encodes CASSQVIVAGDNAYEQYF.

This clone was observed a handful of times. J is TRBJ1-6 and V is TRBV6-5; unclear D gene. Germline loops: CDR1 MNHEY, CDR2 SVGAGI. The V end was cut by 0 bases, the J end by 12 bases, with 12 bases between. The CDR3 covers 14 residues. The CDR3 nucleotides read TGTGCCAGCAGTTACTCAGGGAGGGTTCAACCCCTCCACTTT. Amino acid sequence: CASSYSGRVQPLHF.

This clone appeared a few times. CDR3: CASSQGGGEGRTEAFF. Here the CDR3 DNA reads TGTGCCAGCAGCCAAGGGGGCGGGGAGGGGCGCACTGAAGCTTTCTTT. The J gene is TRBJ1-1, the V gene TRBV4-2; D might be TRBD1 (5 bases). Looked up from germline, CDR1 is LGHNA and CDR2 is YNFKEQ. The CDR3 contains 16 residues. Trimming took 1 base from V and 4 from J, leaving 16 bases between them.

This clone has more than one count but fewer than ten. The V and J genes are TRBV7-9 and TRBJ1-2; 7 bases fit TRBD1. CDR1 is SEHNR, CDR2 FQNEAQ, per germline (reference sequence). CDR3 length: 16 residues. The V gene end was trimmed by 1 base and the J gene end by 8 bases; junction bases not matched to a gene: 13. The CDR3: CASSLGGGAGGRGYTF. In DNA, the CDR3 is TGTGCCAGCAGCTTAGGAGGGGGCGCTGGGGGCCGCGGCTACACCTTC.

The chain has TRBV4-1 and TRBJ1-5, with a weak D call TRBD1 (5 bases). V was shortened by 0 bases and J by 4 bases, with 10 bases between the two germline ends. This CDR3 region has 15 residues. Per the germline V gene, CDR1 is MGHRA and CDR2 is YSYEKL. DNA for the CDR3: TGCGCCAGCAGCCAAGACAGGGATGTTAATCAGCCCCAGCATTTT. This encodes CASSQDRDVNQPQHF.

The V gene is TRBV6-5, the J gene TRBJ2-7, with D possibly being TRBD1 (5 bases). Germline CDR1 reads MNHEY; CDR2 reads SVGAGI. The CDR3 contains 13 residues. Trimming removed 2 bases from V and 5 bases from J, with 10 bases in between. This CDR3 is CASSYRGTHEQYF. CDR3 coding DNA: TGTGCCAGCAGTTACAGGGGAACTCACGAGCAGTACTTC.

V gene TRBV28 combines with J gene TRBJ1-2; 10 bases fit TRBD1. Trimming took 4 bases from V and 5 from J; bases not matched to a gene: 10. Germline V gene data show CDR1 as MDHEN and CDR2 as SYDVKM. The CDR3 totals 16 residues. In nucleotides, the CDR3 is TGTGCCAGCAGTTCCCCAGGACAGGGGGGGAAATATGGCTACACCTTC. Protein sequence: CASSSPGQGGKYGYTF.

This clone showed up just a few times. The chain recombines TRBV5-6 with TRBJ1-1; D possibly corresponds to TRBD1 (6 bases). Germline lookup yields CDR1 SGHDT and CDR2 YYEEEE. Trimming cost V 4 bases and J 7 bases, with 20 bases left between them. The CDR3 totals 15 residues. The CDR3 coding sequence is TGTGCCAGCAGCCACGCCACAGGGTTTCCTGGTGAAGCTTTCTTT. Its protein is CASSHATGFPGEAFF.

This clone was counted between two and nine times. The chain joins TRBV30 to TRBJ1-5; D might be TRBD1 (6 bases). There are 13 residues in the CDR3. The germline V gene encodes CDR1 GTSNPN and CDR2 SVGIG (reference sequence). Trimming cost V 2 bases and J 6 bases, with 11 bases left between them. The CDR3 nucleotides are TGTGCCTGGAGTACCTTAGGGGGTCAGCCCCAGCATTTT. It yields the protein CAWSTLGGQPQHF.

The chain has TRBV7-9 and TRBJ2-2; 9 bases are shared with TRBD2. V shed 5 bases and J 3 bases; nucleotides not matched to a gene: 10. The CDR3 consists of 17 residues. Germline-derived CDR1 and CDR2 are SEHNR and FQNEAQ (reference sequence). Here the CDR3 DNA reads TGTGCCAGCAGCCCAGCCGGGACTAGCTATTACACCGGGGAGCTGTTTTTT. The encoded protein is CASSPAGTSYYTGELFF. Full variable domain (rest looked up from reference TRBV7-9 and TRBJ2-2): DTGVSQNPRHKITKRGQNVTFRCDPISEHNRLYWYRQTLGQGPEFLTYFQNEAQLEKSRLLSDRFSAERPKGSFSTLEIQRTEQGDSAMYLCASSPAGTSYYTGELFFGEGSRLTVL.

This chain connects TRBV7-3 to TRBJ1-1; the D gene is possibly TRBD1 (6 bases). The CDR3 extends over 13 amino acids. V was trimmed by 5 bases and J by 1 base, leaving 8 bases between them. Germline values: CDR1 SGHTA, CDR2 FQGTGA. As DNA, the CDR3 is TGTGCCAGCAGCCTACAGGGGAACACTGAAGCTTTCTTT. Protein sequence: CASSLQGNTEAFF.